Shown below are 29 T cell receptor beta chains from a single sample sequenced in a study of cytomegalovirus exposure and HLA in healthy donors (dated by TCRdb to the late 2010s). Libraries were made using the immunoSEQ multiplex PCR assay. The multiplex PCR relied on a mix of 60 forward primers for TCR Vbeta segments and 13 reverse primers for TCR Jbeta segments. The table comes from immuneACCESS by way of TCRdb, which keeps in-frame sequences with V and J called. Part of the clones is missing from these tables; in studies checked, under half for an unresolved V gene and the rest for unknown reasons. The sample yields roughly 100,000 clones; roughly 79% were counted once. The ten largest clones capture roughly 5% of the sample. Sample: PBMCs. These receptors originate from a woman aged 40 to 50 in good health and CMV-seronegative.

Relative to its sample, this clone is medium-sized. This chain connects TRBV7-9 to TRBJ2-1, with 9 bases fitting TRBD2. The CDR3 totals 14 residues. CDR1 SEHNR and CDR2 FQNEAQ come from the germline V gene (reference sequence). J gave up 7 bases and V 1 base, and 2 bases lay outside the gene matches. The CDR3 nucleotides are TGTGCCAGCAGCTTAGTTAGCGGGGGTAATGAGCAGTTCTTC. Translation: CASSLVSGGNEQFF. The entire variable domain, with the rest obtained from reference TRBV7-9 and TRBJ2-1, is as follows: DTGVSQNPRHKITKRGQNVTFRCDPISEHNRLYWYRQTLGQGPEFLTYFQNEAQLEKSRLLSDRFSAERPKGSFSTLEIQRTEQGDSAMYLCASSLVSGGNEQFFGPGTRLTVL.

The rearrangement joins TRBV2 to TRBJ2-2, with a tentative D call TRBD1 (5 bases). The germline V gene encodes CDR1 SNHLY and CDR2 FYNNEI. V dropped 3 bases and J dropped 7 bases, with 12 bases sitting between them. The CDR3 length is 14 residues. The CDR3 is CASSDSWGNGELFF. In DNA form, the CDR3 reads TGTGCCAGCAGTGACAGTTGGGGCAACGGGGAGCTGTTTTTT. Together with reference TRBV2 and TRBJ2-2, the CDR3 gives the full variable domain: EPEVTQTPSHQVTQMGQEVILRCVPISNHLYFYWYRQILGQKVEFLVSFYNNEISEKSEIFDDQFSVERPDGSNFTLKIRSTKLEDSAMYFCASSDSWGNGELFFGEGSRLTVL.

The chain has TRBV27 and TRBJ2-5; weak D call: TRBD1 (6 bases). Trimming removed 4 bases from V and 4 bases from J, with 19 bases in between. CDR3 size: 16 residues. In germline, CDR1 is MNHEY, CDR2 SMNVEV (reference sequence). The DNA of the CDR3 is TGTGCCAGCAGTTCCTACGACATAGGACAGCGAGAGACCCAGTACTTC. The encoded protein is CASSSYDIGQRETQYF.

Only a few counts were recorded for this clone. The chain couples TRBV7-9 to TRBJ2-7, with a possible D match to TRBD1 (6 bases). The germline V gene encodes CDR1 SEHNR and CDR2 FQNEAQ (reference sequence). The CDR3 contains 15 residues. V lost 0 bases to trimming and J lost 0 bases, with 9 bases between them. CDR3 nucleotides: TGTGCCAGCAGCTTAGCGGACAGAGCCTCCTACGAGCAGTACTTC. Protein product: CASSLADRASYEQYF.

This chain connects TRBV30 to TRBJ1-2; D possibly corresponds to TRBD1 (5 bases). Germline V gives CDR1 GTSNPN, CDR2 SVGIG (reference sequence). V was cut by 2 bases and J by 6 bases, with 7 bases left in between. The CDR3 consists of 11 residues. Here the CDR3 reads CAWSIRDGYTF. The CDR3 coding sequence is TGTGCCTGGAGTATCAGGGATGGCTACACCTTC.

CDR3: CASSELGVEQYF. The CDR3, as DNA: TGTGCCAGCAGTGAACTCGGGGTTGAGCAGTACTTC. The V gene is TRBV6-1, the J gene TRBJ2-7; D possibly corresponds to TRBD2 (5 bases). Trimming removed 2 bases at V and 7 bases at J, with 9 bases between. CDR3 size: 12 residues. The germline V gene encodes CDR1 MNHNS and CDR2 SASEGT.

The chain employs TRBV19 and TRBJ2-1; TRBD2 agrees at 9 bases. Trimming took 7 bases from V and 7 from J; bases not matched to a gene: 8. Germline CDR1 reads LNHDA; CDR2 reads SQIVND (reference sequence). The CDR3 is 14 amino acids. The chain's CDR3 is CASNRVAGVNEQFF. The CDR3 region has the DNA TGTGCCAGTAACCGGGTAGCGGGGGTGAATGAGCAGTTCTTC.

The chain recombines TRBV6-7 with TRBJ1-5; D remains unclear. TRBV6-7 is labeled an ORF, and its function is uncertain. This CDR3 is 14 amino acids long. V lost 10 bases to trimming and J lost 11 bases, with 24 bases between them. The CDR3 DNA sequence: TGTGCCACCATAACGGCGAGGGCCGACGCTGCCCAGCATTTT. Translated: CATITARADAAQHF.

The V and J genes are TRBV7-8 and TRBJ1-6; D call uncertain. Germline values: CDR1 SGHVS, CDR2 FQNEAQ. V lost 1 base and J 6 bases, leaving 4 bases between the germline ends. The CDR3 loop spans 13 amino acids. This CDR3 is CASSLGANSPLHF. Here the CDR3 DNA reads TGTGCCAGCAGCTTAGGGGCTAATTCACCCCTCCACTTT.

The J gene is TRBJ2-3, the V gene TRBV4-1, with D maybe TRBD1 (6 bases). This CDR3 is 15 amino acids long. The V gene lost 1 base and the J gene lost 6 bases, with 14 bases spanning the gap. Germline V gene data show CDR1 as MGHRA and CDR2 as YSYEKL. The CDR3 sequence: CASSQGQVVTDTQYF. CDR3 DNA sequence: TGCGCCAGCAGCCAAGGACAGGTGGTAACGGATACGCAGTATTTT.

The gene calls are TRBV7-9 and TRBJ1-1; D is uncertain. Trimming shortened V by 2 bases and J by 0 bases, and 10 bases separated the two germline ends. The CDR3 length is 15 residues. Germline assignment: CDR1 SEHNR and CDR2 FQNEAQ (reference sequence). CDR3 DNA sequence: TGTGCCAGCAGCTTATTGTATCGGTTGAACACTGAAGCTTTCTTT. As protein: CASSLLYRLNTEAFF.

This rearrangement joins TRBV7-9 to TRBJ2-3; 8 bases line up with TRBD2. Looked up from germline, CDR1 is SEHNR and CDR2 is FQNEAQ (reference sequence). The length of the CDR3 is 14 residues. J gave up 3 bases and V 5 bases, and 4 bases lay outside the gene matches. Written as DNA, the CDR3 is TGTGCCAGCAGCCCCGGGGGGGGGACAGATACGCAGTATTTT. It encodes CASSPGGGTDTQYF.

This clone showed up just a few times. The chain carries TRBV5-1 and TRBJ1-5; D call uncertain. Deletions cut 0 bases from V and 6 bases from J, with 13 bases between. The CDR3 has 15 residues. Germline assignment: CDR1 SGHRS and CDR2 YFSETQ. The CDR3 spells CASSLEGGLGQPQHF. The CDR3 DNA follows: TGCGCCAGCAGCTTGGAGGGAGGCCTCGGTCAGCCCCAGCATTTT.

The V gene is TRBV6-1, the J gene TRBJ1-3; weak D call: TRBD1 (5 bases). Germline CDR1 MNHNS, CDR2 SASEGT. Trimming left V 7 bases short and J 1 base short, with 11 bases between. The CDR3 is made up of 14 amino acids. This chain's CDR3 is CASTLQESGNTIYF. The CDR3 DNA sequence: TGTGCCAGCACACTACAGGAGTCTGGAAACACCATATATTTT.

The V gene is TRBV5-4, the J gene TRBJ2-3; no reliable D call. The length of the CDR3 is 12 residues. Trimming pared 4 bases from V and 2 bases from J, leaving 5 bases between. Germline CDR1 SGHNT, CDR2 YYREEE (reference sequence). The CDR3 loop reads CASSPDTDTQYF. The DNA for the CDR3 is TGTGCCAGCAGCCCAGACACAGATACGCAGTATTTT.

This chain connects TRBV2 to TRBJ1-6; TRBD1 matches 7 bases. There are 14 residues in the CDR3. The germline gives CDR1 SNHLY, CDR2 FYNNEI. With V trimmed by 6 bases and J by 5 bases, 4 bases remained unmatched. CDR3 nucleotide sequence: TGTGCCAGCAGAAACAGGGGAAATAATTCACCCCTCCACTTT. Translated, it gives CASRNRGNNSPLHF.

This rearrangement joins TRBV7-6 to TRBJ1-6; D unclear. CDR3 length: 12 residues. The germline V gene has CDR1 SGHVS and CDR2 FNYEAQ. Trimming shortened V by 5 bases and J by 16 bases, and 15 bases separated the two germline ends. The CDR3: CASSHTAEILHF. The CDR3 DNA sequence: TGTGCCAGCAGCCATACAGCAGAAATACTCCACTTT.

The rearrangement joins TRBV6-6 to TRBJ2-2, with 7 positions matching TRBD1. With 7 bases clipped from V and 5 bases from J, the junction kept 4 bases outside the gene matches. The length of the CDR3 is 13 residues. Per germline, CDR1 MNHNY and CDR2 SVGAGI (reference sequence). Written as DNA, the CDR3 is TGTGCCAGCACCTTACAGGGGACCGGGGAGCTGTTTTTT. It is translated as CASTLQGTGELFF.

The CDR3 coding sequence is TGTGCCAGCAGTGAAGCGGGGACAGGAAACAATGAGCAGTTCTTC. Encoded protein: CASSEAGTGNNEQFF. This chain connects TRBV6-1 to TRBJ2-1; TRBD1 matches at 8 bases. CDR3 length: 15 amino acids. CDR1 MNHNS and CDR2 SASEGT come from the germline V gene. V was clipped by 0 bases and J by 5 bases; unmatched bases: 3.

V gene TRBV7-6 combines with J gene TRBJ2-1, with 7 bases identical to TRBD2. There are 15 residues in the CDR3. Germline lookup yields CDR1 SGHVS and CDR2 FNYEAQ. Losses at the gene ends were 5 bases for V and 9 bases for J; bases not matched to a gene: 13. CDR3 amino acids: CASSVHLTSAVEQFF. In nucleotides, the CDR3 is TGTGCCAGCAGCGTGCACCTAACTAGCGCTGTTGAGCAGTTCTTC.

The gene calls are TRBV7-2 and TRBJ2-5; 8 nucleotides match TRBD2. The junction had 9 bases not matched to a gene; V was cut back by 4 bases and J by 5 bases. The germline gives CDR1 SGHTA, CDR2 FQGNSA. The CDR3 runs 15 residues. The CDR3, as DNA: TGTGCCAGCAGCTCCGTAGCGGGGAGGCAGGAGACCCAGTACTTC. This codes for CASSSVAGRQETQYF.

The chain recombines TRBV7-2 with TRBJ2-5; the D gene is possibly TRBD2 (6 bases). The germline gives CDR1 SGHTA, CDR2 FQGNSA. The CDR3 consists of 14 residues. Trimming pared 1 base from V and 7 bases from J, leaving 13 bases between. As DNA, the CDR3 is TGTGCCAGCAGCTTAGGAGTGGGGGGTGGGACCCAGTACTTC. It is translated as CASSLGVGGGTQYF.

The genes are TRBV5-6 and TRBJ1-6, with TRBD1 matching 9 bases. Looked up from germline, CDR1 is SGHDT and CDR2 is YYEEEE. This CDR3 region has 13 residues. With 8 bases clipped from V and 7 bases from J, the junction kept 4 bases outside the gene matches. The DNA of the CDR3 is TGTGCCAGTGGACAGGGGAACAATTCACCCCTCCACTTT. Its translation is CASGQGNNSPLHF. Full variable domain (missing parts from reference TRBV5-6 and TRBJ1-6): DAGVTQSPTHLIKTRGQQVTLRCSPKSGHDTVSWYQQALGQGPQFIFQYYEEEERQRGNFPDRFSGHQFPNYSSELNVNALLLGDSALYLCASGQGNNSPLHFGNGTRLTVT.

This clone has only a few counts. The chain combines TRBV30 with TRBJ2-3; 12 nucleotides align to TRBD2. This CDR3 contains 12 residues. CDR1 GTSNPN and CDR2 SVGIG come from the germline V gene (reference sequence). DNA for the CDR3: TGTCTAGCGGGGGGGCCTTGGGATACGCAGTATTTT. Amino acids: CLAGGPWDTQYF.

This clone has a single count. This sequence joins TRBV7-2 and TRBJ2-6; 11 positions agree with TRBD2. V was clipped by 6 bases and J by 0 bases; unmatched bases: 7. CDR3 length: 18 residues. CDR1 is SGHTA, CDR2 FQGNSA, per germline. CDR3 residues: CASSPVAGGLSGANVLTF. The CDR3 DNA follows: TGTGCCAGCAGTCCTGTAGCGGGGGGGCTCTCTGGGGCCAACGTCCTGACTTTC.

V gene TRBV5-1 combines with J gene TRBJ2-3, with 7 bases identical to TRBD2. Losses at the gene ends were 5 bases for V and 2 bases for J; bases not matched to a gene: 5. This CDR3 contains 14 residues. CDR1 and CDR2 (germline): SGHRS, YFSETQ. This CDR3 reads CASRRSGTTDTQYF. For the CDR3, the DNA is TGCGCCAGCAGGAGGAGCGGGACCACAGATACGCAGTATTTT.

This clone was detected a few times. The chain has TRBV10-3 and TRBJ1-2; TRBD1 is a possible D gene (6 bases). The V gene's germline CDR1 is ENHRY and CDR2 SYGVKD. Deletions cut 3 bases from V and 2 bases from J, with 10 bases between. The CDR3 is 14 residues long. CDR3 loop: CAISDRTENYGYTF. The CDR3 DNA follows: TGTGCCATCAGTGATAGGACAGAAAACTATGGCTACACCTTC.

The rearrangement joins TRBV19 to TRBJ2-5; D is unclear. Germline assignment: CDR1 LNHDA and CDR2 SQIVND (reference sequence). This CDR3 is 8 amino acids long. CDR3 bases: TGTGCTTCGGGGACCCAGTACTTC. Its translation: CASGTQYF.

CDR3 sequence reads: CASSAPDRGREQFF. The CDR3 nucleotides read TGTGCCAGTAGTGCTCCGGACAGGGGCCGGGAGCAGTTCTTC. This rearrangement joins TRBV19 to TRBJ2-1; 9 positions match TRBD1. The germline V gene encodes CDR1 LNHDA and CDR2 SQIVND (reference sequence). The CDR3 runs to 14 residues. V dropped 5 bases and J dropped 10; count of bases not matched to a gene: 9.